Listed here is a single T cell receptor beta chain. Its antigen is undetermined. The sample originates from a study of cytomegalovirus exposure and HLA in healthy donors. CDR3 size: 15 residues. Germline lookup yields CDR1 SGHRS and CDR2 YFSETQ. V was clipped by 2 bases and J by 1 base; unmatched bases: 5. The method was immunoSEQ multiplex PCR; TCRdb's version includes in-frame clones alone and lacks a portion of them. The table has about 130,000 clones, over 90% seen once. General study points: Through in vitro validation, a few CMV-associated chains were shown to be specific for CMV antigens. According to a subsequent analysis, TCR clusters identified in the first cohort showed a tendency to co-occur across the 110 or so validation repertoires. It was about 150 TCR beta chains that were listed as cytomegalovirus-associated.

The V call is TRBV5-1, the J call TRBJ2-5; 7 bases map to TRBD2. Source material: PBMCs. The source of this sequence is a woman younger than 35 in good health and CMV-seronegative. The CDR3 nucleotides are TGCGCCAGCAGCTTCTCGGGGGGTCCCCAAGAGACCCAGTACTTC. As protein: CASSFSGGPQETQYF. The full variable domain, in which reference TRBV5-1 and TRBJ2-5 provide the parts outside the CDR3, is KAGVTQTPRYLIKTRGQQVTLSCSPISGHRSVSWYQQTPGQGLQFLFEYFSETQRNKGNFPGRFSGRQFSNSRSEMNVSTLELGDSALYLCASSFSGGPQETQYFGPGTRLLVL.